This TCR beta chain was recovered during a study of shared clonotypes between healthy human individuals. The CDR3 runs 14 residues. V was pared by 3 bases and J by 6 bases, with 12 bases between. The germline V gene has CDR1 PRHDT and CDR2 FYEKMQ (reference sequence). Naive CD8 cells, CD45RO-negative and positively selected for CCR7, excluded terminally differentiated effector memory CD45RA+ cells. The method was immunoSEQ multiplex PCR; TCRdb's version includes in-frame clones alone and lacks a portion of them. In the table there are over 2 million clones, about 95% of which are singletons. The sample comprised naive CD8+ T cells sorted from blood. The receptor was derived from a man in his late teens or twenties in good health. This chain connects TRBV13 to TRBJ1-5, with no clear D. CDR3 amino acids: CASSFGGKGQPQHF. The DNA of the CDR3 is TGTGCCAGCAGCTTCGGAGGGAAAGGTCAGCCCCAGCATTTT.